The present entry profiles one TCR beta chain with its context. This record comes from a study of blood T cell repertoires in COVID-19. About the research overall: Samples taken during acute and convalescent COVID-19 were collected in the United States, Italy and Spain. Nucleic acid was either cDNA or gDNA, and it came from T cells, B-cell-depleted T cells, or PBMCs.

The CDR3 has 15 residues. Germline V gene data show CDR1 as SGHDN and CDR2 as FVKESK. V lost 0 bases to trimming and J lost 9 bases, with 17 bases between them. In the original processing: Nucleated cell counts were estimated from reference gene primer amplification. The data were produced by immunoSEQ multiplex PCR, yet TCRdb's version contains in-frame clones alone and is incomplete. V, J and clone size are those of that table, while D and trimming were read from the DNA. This sample yields approximately 200,000 clones, of which 70% to 85% are seen a single time; roughly 5% belongs to the top ten. The sequence was collected from a woman between 25 and 40 years old with acute or convalescent COVID-19. The chain joins TRBV14 to TRBJ1-1; D possibly corresponds to TRBD1 (6 bases). Sequenced: peripheral blood. CDR3 protein: CASSQEFLRGGKAFF. CDR3 DNA: TGTGCCAGCAGCCAAGAATTTTTAAGGGGGGGAAAAGCTTTCTTT.